A single sample gave rise to the 8 T cell receptor beta chains below, sequenced in a study of molecular identifiers for immune sequencing clone quantification. Using its own MiXCR run on the PCR reads, TCRdb lists one record per CDR3 protein. The sample contains hundreds of thousands of distinct CDR3 sequences, about 25% of which appear only once. The sample taken for sequencing was naive CD8+ T cells from blood, with Jurkat cell RNA spiked in. The subset here: FACS-sorted CD8+CD4-CCR7+CD45RA+ naive T cells. Source of these receptors: a human donor in good health. Some libraries in this study had Jurkat cell RNA spiked in.

This clonotype was detected many times. V is TRBV6-5 and J is TRBJ2-7, with TRBD2 identical over 9 bases. The J segment lost 5 bases and the V segment lost 2 bases, leaving 4 bases of the junction unmatched. The germline gives CDR1 MNHEY, CDR2 SVGAGI. The CDR3 consists of 14 residues. CDR3 protein: CASSYRSSGNEQYF. The DNA of the CDR3 is TGTGCCAGCAGTTACCGTTCTAGCGGGAACGAGCAGTACTTC.

In the case of this clonotype: It is unclear where the CDR3 begins or ends on the DNA, so no DNA is shown, and the CDR3 is as TCRdb lists it. The chain joins TRBV7-6 to TRBJ2-6; whether TRBD2, the table's D call, matches the DNA was not checked. The V gene's germline CDR1 is SGHVS and CDR2 FNYEAQ. The CDR3 length is 19 residues, termini included. CDR3 amino acids: CASSLFGLGALSGANVPTF.

The V gene is TRBV11-2, the J gene TRBJ2-3; the D gene is possibly TRBD2 (7 bases). Trimming removed 1 base from V and 6 bases from J, with 17 bases in between. The germline gives CDR1 SGHAT, CDR2 FQNNGV. The CDR3 has 16 amino acids. The CDR3 DNA sequence: TGTGCCAGCAGCTTAGGGAGGGGGAGGGCCAGTGATACGCAGTATTTT. It is translated as CASSLGRGRASDTQYF.

The chain couples TRBV7-8 to TRBJ2-1; 10 bases line up with TRBD1. With 5 bases clipped from V and 6 bases from J, the junction kept 4 bases outside the gene matches. The CDR3 covers 14 residues. In germline, CDR1 is SGHVS, CDR2 FQNEAQ. Here the CDR3 reads CASSPGTGVNEQFF. In DNA, the CDR3 is TGTGCCAGCAGCCCCGGGACAGGGGTCAATGAGCAGTTCTTC.

The chain combines TRBV4-1 with TRBJ2-3, with TRBD2 identical over 11 bases. V dropped 2 bases and J dropped 5; count of bases not matched to a gene: 6. Germline CDR1 and CDR2: MGHRA and YSYEKL. The CDR3 is 16 amino acids. DNA of the CDR3: TGCGCCAGCAGCCAATTTAGCGGGAGGGCAGGAGATACGCAGTATTTT. Translated, it gives CASSQFSGRAGDTQYF.

The CDR3 nucleotides are TGTGCCAGCAGTAACAACCTAAGTCCCTACGAGCAGTACTTC. Residues: CASSNNLSPYEQYF. The rearrangement joins TRBV6-2 or TRBV6-3 to TRBJ2-7; no definite D call. The CDR3 extends over 14 amino acids. From germline, CDR1 is MNHEY and CDR2 SVGEGT. Trimming took 5 bases from V and 2 from J, leaving 13 bases between them.

Many counts were recorded for this clonotype. The chain employs TRBV5-6 and TRBJ1-1; the match to TRBD1 covers 11 bases. The V gene's germline CDR1 is SGHDT and CDR2 YYEEEE. CDR3 size: 14 residues. V gave up 6 bases and J gave up 4 bases; unmatched junction bases: 5. The chain's CDR3 is CASKMGQGVTEAFF. The CDR3 DNA reads TGTGCCAGCAAGATGGGACAGGGGGTCACTGAAGCTTTCTTT.

This chain connects TRBV5-1 to TRBJ1-5; no firm D call. This CDR3 is 15 amino acids long. V lost 0 bases and J lost 3, with 10 bases in between. In germline, CDR1 is SGHRS, CDR2 YFSETQ. Here the CDR3 DNA reads TGCGCCAGCAGCTTGGGGTACAGTAACAATCAGCCCCAGCATTTT. It codes for CASSLGYSNNQPQHF.